This TCR beta chain was sequenced for a study of vaccination and CD4 T cells after COVID-19. In the study overall: Overlapping peptides of the spike proteins of SARS-CoV-2, HCoV-NL63, HCoV-OC43 and HCoV-229E were used for cell stimulation.

Treatment described: approximately nine-day PBMC culture with coronavirus spike peptide pools or control peptides (ViraFEST assay). The unexposed donor's CD4+ T cells were collected before the COVID-19 pandemic (2011-2018). Once obtained from cultured CD4+ T cells, the DNA was sequenced using the Oncomine TCR Beta short-read assay. Cultured CD4+ T cells yielded the extracted genomic DNA. A single record per CDR3 protein comes from TCRdb applying MiXCR to the PCR reads. This sample has some 10,000 distinct CDR3 sequences, with around 29% found just once. For this clonotype: Its antigen is still unknown.

The CDR3 runs 13 residues. The germline CDR1 and CDR2 sequences are MDHEN and SYDVKM. V was clipped by 6 bases and J by 7 bases, with 13 bases between them. The sample taken for sequencing was CD4+ T cells from blood, cultured in vitro. The gene calls are TRBV28 and TRBJ1-5; D call uncertain. This sequence was found in a human donor in good health. The CDR3, as DNA: TGTGCCAGCAGCGACCGAGCGGGGCAGCCCCAGCATTTT. It is translated as CASSDRAGQPQHF.